These 18 T cell receptor beta chains were all obtained from the same sample, sequenced in a study of CD8+ T cells in alopecia areata. Treatment noted: oral pan-JAK inhibitor, 5-10 mg twice daily. Following extraction, RNA underwent reverse transcription to cDNA, which served as the sequencing template. TCRdb keeps only in-frame clones here, not all; method: immunoSEQ multiplex PCR. Of about 190,000 clones listed, 50% to 70% are singletons. The source was CD4+ T cells sorted from blood, collected at week 49, from a patient treated with tofacitinib. The source of these receptors is a human donor with alopecia areata.

The gene calls are TRBV30 and TRBJ1-1; 8 bases are shared with TRBD1. CDR3 length equals 13 residues. Germline V CDR1 and CDR2: GTSNPN, SVGIG (reference sequence). The V gene end was trimmed by 3 bases and the J gene end by 6 bases; junction bases not matched to a gene: 6. CDR3 amino acids: CAWSALTGAEAFF. The CDR3 region has the DNA TGTGCCTGGAGCGCTTTGACAGGGGCTGAAGCTTTCTTT.

The chain joins TRBV21-1 to TRBJ1-5. TRBV21-1 is shown as a pseudogene. CDR3 length: 18 amino acids. The CDR3 is CASSKGVSRVYSNQPQHF. For the CDR3, the DNA is TGTGCCAGCAGCAAAGGAGTGTCAAGAGTTTATAGCAATCAGCCCCAGCATTTT.

The J gene is TRBJ1-4, the V gene TRBV25-1; D unresolved. Trimming left V 4 bases short and J 1 base short, with 4 bases between. The germline gives CDR1 MGHDK, CDR2 SYGVNS. This CDR3 region has 13 residues. The chain's CDR3 is CASSVGTNEKLFF. DNA for the CDR3: TGTGCCAGCAGTGTGGGAACTAATGAAAAACTGTTTTTT. Using reference TRBV25-1 and TRBJ1-4 for the parts outside the CDR3, the full variable domain is EADIYQTPRYLVIGTGKKITLECSQTMGHDKMYWYQQDPGMELHLIHYSYGVNSTEKGDLSSESTVSRIRTEHFPLTLESARPSHTSQYLCASSVGTNEKLFFGSGTQLSVL.

The CDR3 sequence is CASSPLGYGYTF. The DNA of the CDR3 is TGTGCCAGCAGTCCCTTAGGGTATGGCTACACCTTC. This sequence joins TRBV27 and TRBJ1-2, with D unclear. Germline loops: CDR1 MNHEY, CDR2 SMNVEV (reference sequence). V was cut by 5 bases and J by 5 bases, with 9 bases left in between. CDR3 length: 12 residues.

The chain couples TRBV2 to TRBJ1-6; D remains unclear. CDR1 and CDR2 from the germline V gene are SNHLY and FYNNEI. V was cut by 0 bases and J by 8 bases, with 11 bases left in between. The CDR3 is made up of 15 amino acids. The CDR3 here is CASSEAGGKDSPLHF. The CDR3 DNA follows: TGTGCCAGCAGTGAAGCAGGTGGGAAGGATTCACCCCTCCACTTT.

The chain recombines TRBV13 with TRBJ2-7; D gene ambiguous. CDR3 length equals 11 residues. Germline V lookup: CDR1 PRHDT, CDR2 FYEKMQ (reference sequence). V lost 1 base, J lost 5 bases, and 3 bases lay in between. For the CDR3, the DNA is TGTGCCAGCAGCTTAGTCCACGAGCAGTACTTC. It codes for CASSLVHEQYF. The variable domain in full, with the rest retrieved from reference TRBV13 and TRBJ2-7, is AAGVIQSPRHLIKEKRETATLKCYPIPRHDTVYWYQQGPGQDPQFLISFYEKMQSDKGSIPDRFSAQQFSDYHSELNMSSLELGDSALYFCASSLVHEQYFGPGTRLTVT.

Comment on this clone: The same CDR3 also results from other DNA sequences found in this sample. The chain links TRBV9 to TRBJ1-1; D gene ambiguous. Trimming removed 0 bases at V and 2 bases at J, with 8 bases between. Germline-derived CDR1 and CDR2 are SGDLS and YYNGEE. The CDR3 is 14 amino acids. Here the CDR3 DNA reads TGTGCCAGCAGCGTAGAGGGTGGCAACACTGAAGCTTTCTTT. It encodes CASSVEGGNTEAFF.

In its sample, this clone ranks as medium-sized. This sequence joins TRBV2 and TRBJ2-7; 7 positions match TRBD2. Germline V gene data show CDR1 as SNHLY and CDR2 as FYNNEI. Trimming took 6 bases from V and 6 from J; bases not matched to a gene: 5. The length of the CDR3 is 12 residues. The CDR3 loop reads CASRRREGEQYF. Written as DNA, the CDR3 is TGTGCCAGCAGGCGCAGGGAGGGCGAGCAGTACTTC.

The chain combines TRBV29-1 with TRBJ1-1, with D tentatively TRBD1 (6 bases). This CDR3 has 13 residues. Trimming removed 4 bases at V and 10 bases at J, with 19 bases between. Germline lookup yields CDR1 SQVTM and CDR2 ANQGSEA. The CDR3 DNA is TGCAGCGTTGCCCAACAGGGTTGGGCGGGAGCTTTCTTT. Its protein product is CSVAQQGWAGAFF.

The chain is built from TRBV30 and TRBJ2-6, with D unresolved. This CDR3 has 15 residues. Germline V CDR1 and CDR2: GTSNPN, SVGIG (reference sequence). V was cut by 1 base and J by 4 bases, with 11 bases left in between. For the CDR3, the DNA is TGTGCCTGGAGTGCAGGACCGGCCGGGGCCAACGTCCTGACTTTC. Its protein product is CAWSAGPAGANVLTF.

This clone was picked up a small number of times. V gene TRBV11-2 combines with J gene TRBJ2-3; no clear D. The CDR3 has 11 amino acids. Trimming cost V 2 bases and J 4 bases, with 1 base left between them. From germline, CDR1 is SGHAT and CDR2 FQNNGV. The CDR3 DNA reads TGTGCCAGCAGCTTATCAGATACGCAGTATTTT. This sequence encodes CASSLSDTQYF.

This sequence joins TRBV30 and TRBJ1-5; no firm D call. CDR3 length: 16 amino acids. Germline CDR1 is GTSNPN and CDR2 is SVGIG (reference sequence). The V gene lost 2 bases and the J gene lost 0 bases, with 14 bases spanning the gap. In DNA, the CDR3 is TGTGCCTGGAGTTCAAGTGCAGGAAATAGCAATCAGCCCCAGCATTTT. Residues: CAWSSSAGNSNQPQHF. The whole variable domain, filled in from reference TRBV30 and TRBJ1-5, reads SQTIHQWPATLVQPVGSPLSLECTVEGTSNPNLYWYRQAAGRGLQLLFYSVGIGQISSEVPQNLSASRPQDRQFILSSKKLLLSDSGFYLCAWSSSAGNSNQPQHFGDGTRLSIL.

The rearrangement uses TRBV29-1 and TRBJ2-3; 8 positions match TRBD1. V shed 3 bases and J 1 base; nucleotides not matched to a gene: 3. The CDR3 is 14 amino acids. From germline, CDR1 is SQVTM and CDR2 ANQGSEA. CDR3 nucleotides: TGCAGCGTTGAGACAGGGGCTCGCACAGATACGCAGTATTTT. It translates to CSVETGARTDTQYF.

This clone was picked up one time. The chain links TRBV29-1 to TRBJ1-2; no reliable D call. The length of the CDR3 is 11 residues. The V end lost 5 bases, the J end lost 8 bases, and 12 bases lay between the germline ends. Germline values: CDR1 SQVTM, CDR2 ANQGSEA. The CDR3 bases are TGCAGCGTTATTGGCAGCCGGGGCTACACCTTC. This gives the protein CSVIGSRGYTF.

The chain employs TRBV4-3 and TRBJ1-2, with 10 bases identical to TRBD1. V was clipped by 1 base and J by 8 bases; unmatched bases: 4. The CDR3 is made up of 14 amino acids. CDR1 is LGHNA and CDR2 is YSLEER in the germline V gene. CDR3 nucleotides: TGCGCCAGCAGCCAAGGACAGGGGGCGGGCGGCTACACCTTC. Translated: CASSQGQGAGGYTF.

The genes are TRBV30 and TRBJ1-1, with D hard to call. This CDR3 contains 13 residues. CDR1 and CDR2 (germline): GTSNPN, SVGIG (reference sequence). Trimming took off 4 bases at V and 4 bases at J, with 13 bases between the two ends. The CDR3 reads CAWMGGLGTEAFF. CDR3 coding DNA: TGTGCCTGGATGGGAGGGCTTGGCACTGAAGCTTTCTTT.

This clone was seen a few times. This chain joins TRBV6-6 and TRBJ2-5, with 8 bases lining up with TRBD2. V trimming: 5 bases; J trimming: 10 bases; junction bases outside the gene matches: 3. Per the germline V gene, CDR1 is MNHNY and CDR2 is SVGAGI (reference sequence). There are 11 residues in the CDR3. CDR3: CASSPGGDQYF. Written as DNA, the CDR3 is TGTGCCAGCAGTCCCGGGGGGGACCAGTACTTC.

The chain joins TRBV5-1 to TRBJ1-1; D uncertain. This CDR3 has 15 residues. Trimming shortened V by 6 bases and J by 2 bases, and 17 bases separated the two germline ends. Germline V lookup: CDR1 SGHRS, CDR2 YFSETQ. The CDR3 DNA is TGCGCCAGCAACCTGGGAGTGGCCGCAAACACTGAAGCTTTCTTT. This translates into CASNLGVAANTEAFF.